This passage covers 26 T cell receptor beta chains from one sample sequenced in a study of cytomegalovirus exposure and HLA in healthy donors. Primers included in the PCR were 60 Vbeta and 13 Jbeta primers. Generated by immunoSEQ multiplex PCR, the TCRdb table keeps only in-frame clones and is missing some. The sample has 150,000 or so clones; 78% are singletons. Sequenced material: PBMCs. Receptor source: a woman aged 40 to 50 in good health and CMV-seronegative.

CDR3 sequence (DNA): TGTGCCAGCTCACCGGTGCGGGACGGTTATAATTCACCCCTCCACTTT. Residues: CASSPVRDGYNSPLHF. The chain combines TRBV18 with TRBJ1-6, with D perhaps matching TRBD1 (5 bases). This CDR3 is built from 16 residues. V shed 3 bases and J shed 4 bases, with 13 bases lying between them. Germline loops: CDR1 KGHSH, CDR2 LQKENI.

This chain joins TRBV18 and TRBJ2-7; 10 bases align to TRBD1. The CDR3 totals 16 residues. J was trimmed by 6 bases and V by 3 bases; bases with no gene match: 11. The germline V gene encodes CDR1 KGHSH and CDR2 LQKENI. The CDR3 sequence: CASSPTGQGIRGEQYF. As DNA, the CDR3 is TGTGCCAGCTCACCTACGGGACAGGGGATACGAGGCGAGCAGTACTTC.

This CDR3 reads CASSLTQDGYTF. The DNA of the CDR3 is TGTGCCAGCAGCTTAACCCAGGATGGCTACACCTTC. The chain uses TRBV11-2 and TRBJ1-2; D is undetermined. V was cut by 2 bases and J by 6 bases, with 7 bases left in between. Germline V gene data show CDR1 as SGHAT and CDR2 as FQNNGV. The CDR3 sequence is 12 residues long.

The V gene is TRBV5-5, the J gene TRBJ1-5; no firm D call. The CDR3 covers 12 residues. Per the germline V gene, CDR1 is SGHKS and CDR2 is YYEKEE (reference sequence). The V end lost 0 bases, the J end lost 6 bases, and 4 bases lay between the germline ends. In DNA form, the CDR3 reads TGTGCCAGCAGCTTGGCGGGTCAGCCCCAGCATTTT. It encodes CASSLAGQPQHF.

This clone appeared once. The V gene is TRBV2, the J gene TRBJ2-7; tentative D call: TRBD1 (6 bases). Trimming left V 2 bases short and J 8 bases short, with 19 bases between. CDR1 is SNHLY and CDR2 is FYNNEI in the germline V gene. The CDR3 length is 15 residues. The CDR3, as DNA: TGTGCCAGCAGTGAACTTACTGGGACATCTATAAAGCAGTACTTC. This codes for CASSELTGTSIKQYF.

This clone has a handful of counts. This specimen includes other DNA sequences encoding the same CDR3. The J gene is TRBJ1-1, the V gene TRBV2; D may be TRBD1 (5 bases). CDR3 size: 13 residues. The V end was cut by 6 bases, the J end by 1 base, with 9 bases between. Germline V gene lookup returns CDR1 SNHLY and CDR2 FYNNEI. DNA of the CDR3: TGTGCCAGCAGCGCTGACAGGAACACTGAAGCTTTCTTT. Protein sequence: CASSADRNTEAFF.

This chain joins TRBV7-2 and TRBJ2-7; TRBD2 matches at 7 bases. Germline-derived CDR1 and CDR2 are SGHTA and FQGNSA. The CDR3 spans 15 residues. The junction had 9 bases not matched to a gene; V was cut back by 5 bases and J by 2 bases. The CDR3: CASSKGSSGTYEQYF. The CDR3 bases are TGTGCCAGCAGCAAAGGGTCTAGCGGAACCTACGAGCAGTACTTC.

The rearrangement links TRBV27 to TRBJ1-2, with D perhaps matching TRBD1 (5 bases). Trimming took 2 bases from V and 8 from J, leaving 15 bases between them. This CDR3 spans 14 amino acids. Germline assignment: CDR1 MNHEY and CDR2 SMNVEV (reference sequence). Here the CDR3 DNA reads TGTGCCAGCAGTTTACAGGGTTCGGCCGTAGGCTACACCTTC. Protein product: CASSLQGSAVGYTF.

The chain recombines TRBV19 with TRBJ1-2, with D possibly TRBD1 on 6 matching bases. The germline V and J ends were trimmed by 5 bases and 6 bases, with 19 bases remaining between them. The CDR3 is 15 amino acids. From germline, CDR1 is LNHDA and CDR2 SQIVND (reference sequence). Written as DNA, the CDR3 is TGTGCCAGTAGTGGGGTGGGGGCTCGGTACGATGGCTACACCTTC. Protein sequence: CASSGVGARYDGYTF.

The V and J genes are TRBV7-9 and TRBJ2-6, with 11 bases lining up with TRBD2. CDR3 size: 19 residues. Germline trimming cut 5 bases from V and 2 bases from J; bases unmatched to any gene: 11. Germline CDR1 reads SEHNR; CDR2 reads FQNEAQ (reference sequence). The DNA for the CDR3 is TGTGCCAGCAGCCCAGGAATAATAGCGGGGGGGCCTGGGGCCAACGTCCTGACTTTC. Encoded protein: CASSPGIIAGGPGANVLTF.

V and J are TRBV20-1 and TRBJ1-1; 8 positions match TRBD1. The germline gives CDR1 DFQATT, CDR2 SNEGSKA (reference sequence). V was clipped by 3 bases and J by 10 bases; unmatched bases: 4. The CDR3 contains 11 residues. CDR3 bases: TGCAGTGCTAGGGAGACAGGGGCAGCTTTCTTT. Amino acid sequence: CSARETGAAFF.

In regard to this clone: One end of the junction fails to match germline, which may point to a read error. V gene TRBV7-9 combines with J gene TRBJ1-1; possible D gene TRBD1, 6 bases. CDR3 length: 15 amino acids. Germline lookup yields CDR1 SEHNR and CDR2 FQNEAQ (reference sequence). For the CDR3, the DNA is TGTTCCAGCAGCCCATTGCGGGGGGGCTGGGGTGAAGCTTTCTTT. Translated, it gives CSSSPLRGGWGEAFF. Together with reference TRBV7-9 and TRBJ1-1, the CDR3 gives the full variable domain: DTGVSQNPRHKITKRGQNVTFRCDPISEHNRLYWYRQTLGQGPEFLTYFQNEAQLEKSRLLSDRFSAERPKGSFSTLEIQRTEQGDSAMYLCSSSPLRGGWGEAFFGQGTRLTVV.

The chain employs TRBV14 and TRBJ2-7; D gene unclear. V was pared by 3 bases and J by 3 bases, with 9 bases between. Germline CDR1 is SGHDN and CDR2 is FVKESK. The CDR3 has 13 residues. The CDR3 coding sequence is TGTGCCAGCAGCCAGGGCAGATACTACGAGCAGTACTTC. Its protein is CASSQGRYYEQYF.

J is TRBJ1-1 and V is TRBV28; TRBD1 matches at 8 bases. The CDR3 is 15 residues long. With 7 bases clipped from V and 0 bases from J, the junction kept 7 bases outside the gene matches. From germline, CDR1 is MDHEN and CDR2 SYDVKM. CDR3 DNA: TGTGCCAGCACCCAAGCAGGGGGCGTGAACACTGAAGCTTTCTTT. It is translated as CASTQAGGVNTEAFF.

The V and J genes are TRBV18 and TRBJ1-5; 7 bases are a match to TRBD1. CDR3 length equals 16 residues. Per the germline V gene, CDR1 is KGHSH and CDR2 is LQKENI. V gave up 4 bases and J gave up 5 bases; unmatched junction bases: 11. This CDR3 reads CASSLGRQGGYQPQHF. CDR3 DNA sequence: TGTGCCAGCTCACTGGGAAGACAGGGCGGGTATCAGCCCCAGCATTTT.

This chain uses TRBV6-1 with TRBJ2-5; TRBD2 might be the D (6 bases). Trimming shortened V by 4 bases and J by 2 bases, and 17 bases separated the two germline ends. The CDR3 loop spans 16 amino acids. Germline CDR1 reads MNHNS; CDR2 reads SASEGT. The CDR3: CASSAGPQEGQETQYF. In DNA form, the CDR3 reads TGTGCCAGCAGTGCTGGACCGCAGGAGGGTCAAGAGACCCAGTACTTC.

On this clone itself: The junction departs from germline at one end; a sequencing error may be responsible. The rearrangement links TRBV7-9 to TRBJ2-7, with D uncertain. Germline assignment: CDR1 SEHNR and CDR2 FQNEAQ (reference sequence). This CDR3 region has 12 residues. The CDR3 DNA sequence: TGTTCCAGCAGAAAAGAGGTTACCGAGCAGTACTTC. This encodes CSSRKEVTEQYF.

The chain is built from TRBV18 and TRBJ2-5, with 9 positions matching TRBD2. Trimming took 3 bases from V and 2 from J; bases not matched to a gene: 4. The CDR3 extends over 15 amino acids. Germline V lookup: CDR1 KGHSH, CDR2 LQKENI. CDR3 amino acids: CASSPRLAVQETQYF. The CDR3, as DNA: TGTGCCAGCTCACCGAGACTAGCGGTTCAAGAGACCCAGTACTTC.

The chain employs TRBV5-1 and TRBJ2-5, with 10 positions matching TRBD2. J was trimmed by 4 bases and V by 3 bases; bases with no gene match: 15. Germline V CDR1 and CDR2: SGHRS, YFSETQ. The CDR3 runs 18 residues. The CDR3 loop reads CASSSQERGGLGGETQYF. Written as DNA, the CDR3 is TGCGCCAGCAGCTCACAAGAGCGGGGGGGATTAGGCGGAGAGACCCAGTACTTC. Using reference TRBV5-1 and TRBJ2-5 for the parts outside the CDR3, the full variable domain is KAGVTQTPRYLIKTRGQQVTLSCSPISGHRSVSWYQQTPGQGLQFLFEYFSETQRNKGNFPGRFSGRQFSNSRSEMNVSTLELGDSALYLCASSSQERGGLGGETQYFGPGTRLLVL.

The table lists this clone with a few counts. The same CDR3 can be traced to other DNA sequences in this sample. V gene TRBV6-6 combines with J gene TRBJ2-7; D is undetermined. V lost 5 bases to trimming and J lost 0 bases, with 5 bases between them. Germline loops: CDR1 MNHNY, CDR2 SVGAGI (reference sequence). The CDR3 covers 12 residues. The CDR3 DNA follows: TGTGCCAGCAGTCCGAGCTCCTACGAGCAGTACTTC. It codes for CASSPSSYEQYF.

V and J are TRBV11-3 and TRBJ1-3; 8 nucleotides line up with TRBD1. Germline assignment: CDR1 SGHNT and CDR2 YENEEA. The ends lost 3 bases at V and 3 bases at J; junction bases unmatched: 7. The CDR3 covers 16 residues. In DNA form, the CDR3 reads TGTGCCAGCAGCTTCCCGACAGGGGCGGGTGGAAACACCATATATTTT. This gives the protein CASSFPTGAGGNTIYF.

The chain joins TRBV5-1 to TRBJ1-1; 7 bases fit TRBD1. Germline CDR1 reads SGHRS; CDR2 reads YFSETQ. This CDR3 has 14 residues. Unmatched junction bases numbered 6, after V lost 1 base and J lost 6 bases. The CDR3: CASSLTGQVSEAFF. The CDR3 nucleotides are TGCGCCAGCAGCTTGACCGGACAGGTCTCTGAAGCTTTCTTT.

Remarks on this clone: One end of the junction varies from germline; a read error may be responsible. The V call is TRBV7-9, the J call TRBJ2-1; D remains unclear. The CDR3 has 13 residues. Germline-derived CDR1 and CDR2 are SEHNR and FQNEAQ (reference sequence). The CDR3 here is CSSSFNHQNEQFF. DNA for the CDR3: TGTTCCAGCAGCTTCAATCATCAGAATGAGCAGTTCTTC.

This clone was counted once. The V call is TRBV2, the J call TRBJ1-3; maybe TRBD1 (5 bases). V was trimmed by 7 bases and J by 0 bases, leaving 13 bases between them. The CDR3 is 15 residues long. Germline V lookup: CDR1 SNHLY, CDR2 FYNNEI. The CDR3 DNA reads as TGTGCCAGCAATACCCAGGGAAGCTCTGGAAACACCATATATTTT. This sequence encodes CASNTQGSSGNTIYF.

The chain recombines TRBV28 with TRBJ2-5; D call uncertain. The germline CDR1 and CDR2 sequences are MDHEN and SYDVKM. The CDR3 is 14 residues long. V was pared by 6 bases and J by 2 bases, with 13 bases between. This CDR3 is CASSFLTVQETQYF. The CDR3 nucleotides are TGTGCCAGCAGCTTTCTAACGGTTCAAGAGACCCAGTACTTC.

The chain carries TRBV7-3 and TRBJ2-3; D unresolved. The CDR3 consists of 15 residues. Germline V gives CDR1 SGHTA, CDR2 FQGTGA. The V end was cut by 4 bases, the J end by 1 base, with 12 bases between. The CDR3: CASSYRHSRTDTQYF. CDR3 DNA: TGTGCCAGCAGCTATCGGCACAGCCGCACAGATACGCAGTATTTT.